The 10 T cell receptor beta chains presented below share a single source sample, sequenced in a study of T cell responses to AZD1222 COVID-19 vaccine. The assay was immunoSEQ multiplex PCR, and TCRdb's table has in-frame clones only and misses some. The repertoire includes around 130,000 clones, around 84% of them detected once, and 12% sits in the top ten. This material consisted of peripheral blood, taken on day 0 of AZD1222 vaccination. These TCRs come from an adult in good health.

The genes are TRBV18 and TRBJ1-1, with D possibly being TRBD1 (6 bases). The CDR3 totals 17 residues. The germline V and J ends were trimmed by 2 bases and 5 bases, with 21 bases remaining between them. Germline V gene sequence: CDR1 KGHSH, CDR2 LQKENI. The CDR3 reads CASSPSDRWEVRTEAFF. The CDR3, as DNA: TGTGCCAGCTCACCATCTGACAGGTGGGAGGTACGGACTGAAGCTTTCTTT.

This chain uses TRBV30 with TRBJ2-6; no clear D. Trimming took 3 bases from V and 0 from J, leaving 3 bases between them. Germline-derived CDR1 and CDR2 are GTSNPN and SVGIG (reference sequence). The CDR3 is 13 amino acids. The CDR3 region has the DNA TGTGCCTGGAGGAGCTCTGGGGCCAACGTCCTGACTTTC. This sequence encodes CAWRSSGANVLTF. The whole variable domain, filled in from reference TRBV30 and TRBJ2-6, reads SQTIHQWPATLVQPVGSPLSLECTVEGTSNPNLYWYRQAAGRGLQLLFYSVGIGQISSEVPQNLSASRPQDRQFILSSKKLLLSDSGFYLCAWRSSGANVLTFGAGSRLTVL.

The chain couples TRBV27 to TRBJ2-1; D is unresolved. CDR3 length equals 14 residues. Germline V gene sequence: CDR1 MNHEY, CDR2 SMNVEV (reference sequence). Deletions cut 3 bases from V and 6 bases from J, with 12 bases between. The CDR3 spells CASSLLLSGNEQFF. DNA of the CDR3: TGTGCCAGCAGTTTGCTCCTATCGGGCAATGAGCAGTTCTTC.

The V and J genes are TRBV28 and TRBJ1-2, with no clear D. The CDR3 runs 13 residues. Germline V CDR1 and CDR2: MDHEN, SYDVKM. V was clipped by 3 bases and J by 5 bases, with 10 bases between them. CDR3 sequence (DNA): TGTGCCAGCAGTTTTGGCAGGCGGTATGGCTACACCTTC. It codes for CASSFGRRYGYTF.

The CDR3 sequence: CASSIWTGPYEQYF. The CDR3 DNA reads as TGTGCCAGTAGTATCTGGACGGGACCCTACGAGCAGTACTTC. The rearrangement links TRBV19 to TRBJ2-7; D is tentatively TRBD1 or TRBD2 (5 bases each). V was trimmed by 3 bases and J by 2 bases, leaving 11 bases between them. Looked up from germline, CDR1 is LNHDA and CDR2 is SQIVND (reference sequence). This CDR3 spans 14 amino acids. The entire variable domain, with the rest obtained from reference TRBV19 and TRBJ2-7, is as follows: DGGITQSPKYLFRKEGQNVTLSCEQNLNHDAMYWYRQDPGQGLRLIYYSQIVNDFQKGDIAEGYSVSREKKESFPLTVTSAQKNPTAFYLCASSIWTGPYEQYFGPGTRLTVT.

The rearrangement uses TRBV5-5 and TRBJ2-1; 14 bases match TRBD2. This CDR3 is built from 18 residues. Germline V gene sequence: CDR1 SGHKS, CDR2 YYEKEE (reference sequence). V lost 4 bases and J lost 0; bases outside the gene matches: 6. In nucleotides, the CDR3 is TGTGCCAGCAGCCGGACTAGCGGGGGGCCGAGCTCCTACAATGAGCAGTTCTTC. This sequence encodes CASSRTSGGPSSYNEQFF.

CDR3 DNA: TGTGCCAGCAGACTCCGGGCCTCAAAAGGAGATACGCAGTATTTT. Translating it yields CASRLRASKGDTQYF. The rearrangement joins TRBV6-5 to TRBJ2-3, with no clear D. Deletions cut 6 bases from V and 5 bases from J, with 18 bases between. CDR1 MNHEY and CDR2 SVGAGI come from the germline V gene. This CDR3 has 15 residues.

The chain links TRBV5-1 to TRBJ2-7, with unresolved D. Germline V gene lookup returns CDR1 SGHRS and CDR2 YFSETQ. V lost 0 bases to trimming and J lost 4 bases, with 11 bases between them. CDR3 length: 14 amino acids. This chain's CDR3 is CASSLGGGVYEQYF. The DNA of the CDR3 is TGCGCCAGCAGCTTGGGTGGCGGAGTATACGAGCAGTACTTC.

The gene calls are TRBV11-2 and TRBJ1-1; possible D gene TRBD1, 5 bases. Germline-derived CDR1 and CDR2 are SGHAT and FQNNGV. The CDR3 contains 13 residues. The V and J ends lost 3 bases and 10 bases respectively, with 15 bases between them. The CDR3 reads CASSFQGGGGAFF. CDR3 nucleotide sequence: TGTGCCAGCAGCTTTCAAGGCGGCGGGGGAGCTTTCTTT.

J is TRBJ1-2 and V is TRBV4-3; 7 positions agree with TRBD1. The ends lost 4 bases at V and 3 bases at J; junction bases unmatched: 8. The CDR3 totals 15 residues. Germline-derived CDR1 and CDR2 are LGHNA and YSLEER. This CDR3 reads CASSPKGQRDYGYTF. The CDR3 coding sequence is TGCGCCAGCAGCCCAAAGGGACAGAGAGACTATGGCTACACCTTC.